The T cell receptor (beta chain) described here comes from a study of blood T cell repertoires in COVID-19. This CDR3 is 15 amino acids long. V dropped 3 bases and J dropped 6; count of bases not matched to a gene: 5. CDR1 and CDR2 (germline): SGHTA, FQGTGA. TCRdb's table, derived via immunoSEQ multiplex PCR, lists solely in-frame clones and lacks some. The repertoire has roughly 340,000 clones, 87% of them found once; the top ten carry around 6%. This sequence joins TRBV7-3 and TRBJ2-2, with 9 bases matching TRBD1. This receptor was obtained from a woman aged 45 to 65 with COVID-19, enrolled during active disease. The specimen was peripheral blood. CDR3 loop: CASSLGTGTAGELFF. CDR3 nucleotides: TGTGCCAGCAGCTTGGGGACAGGGACGGCCGGGGAGCTGTTTTTT.